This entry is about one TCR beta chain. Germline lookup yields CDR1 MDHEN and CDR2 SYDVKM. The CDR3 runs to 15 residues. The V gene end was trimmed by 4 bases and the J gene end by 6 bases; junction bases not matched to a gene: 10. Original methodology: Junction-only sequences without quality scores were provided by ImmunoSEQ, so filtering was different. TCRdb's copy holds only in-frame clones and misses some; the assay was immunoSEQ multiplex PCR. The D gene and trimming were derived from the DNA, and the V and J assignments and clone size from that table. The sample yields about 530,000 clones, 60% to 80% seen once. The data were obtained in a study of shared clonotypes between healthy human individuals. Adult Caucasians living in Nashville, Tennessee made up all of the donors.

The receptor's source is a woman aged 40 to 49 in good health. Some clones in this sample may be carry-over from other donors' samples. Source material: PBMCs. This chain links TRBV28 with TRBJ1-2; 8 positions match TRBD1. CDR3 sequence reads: CASSYTDRAFDGYTF. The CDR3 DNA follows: TGTGCCAGCAGTTACACGGACAGGGCCTTCGATGGCTACACCTTC.